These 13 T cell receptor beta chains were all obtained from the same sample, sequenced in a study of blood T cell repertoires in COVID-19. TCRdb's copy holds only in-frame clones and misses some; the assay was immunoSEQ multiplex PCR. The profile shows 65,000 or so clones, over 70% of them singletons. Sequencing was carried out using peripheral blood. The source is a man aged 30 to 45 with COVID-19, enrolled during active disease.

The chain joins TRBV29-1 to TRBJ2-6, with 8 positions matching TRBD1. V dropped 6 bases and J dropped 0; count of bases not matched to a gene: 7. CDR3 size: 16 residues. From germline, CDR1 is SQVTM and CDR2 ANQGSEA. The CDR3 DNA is TGCAGCGTCACAGGGGGAACCTTCTCTGGGGCCAACGTCCTGACTTTC. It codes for CSVTGGTFSGANVLTF.

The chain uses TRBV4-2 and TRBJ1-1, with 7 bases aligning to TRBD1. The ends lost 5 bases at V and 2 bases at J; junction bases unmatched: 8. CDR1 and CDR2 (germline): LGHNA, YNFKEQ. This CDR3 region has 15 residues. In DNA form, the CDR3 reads TGTGCCAGCAGCTTAGCAGGGGGAGCAAACACTGAAGCTTTCTTT. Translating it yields CASSLAGGANTEAFF.

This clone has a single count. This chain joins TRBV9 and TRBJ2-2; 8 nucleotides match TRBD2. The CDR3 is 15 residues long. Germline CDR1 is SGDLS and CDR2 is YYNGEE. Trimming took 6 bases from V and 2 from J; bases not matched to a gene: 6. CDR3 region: CASTVSGVNTGELFF. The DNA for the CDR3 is TGTGCCAGCACCGTTAGCGGGGTAAACACCGGGGAGCTGTTTTTT.

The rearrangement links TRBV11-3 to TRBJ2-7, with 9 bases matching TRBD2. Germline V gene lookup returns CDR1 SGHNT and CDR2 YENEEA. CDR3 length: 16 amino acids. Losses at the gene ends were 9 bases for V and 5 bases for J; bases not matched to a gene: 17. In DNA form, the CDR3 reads TGTGCCAGAAACTTCTCTAGCGGGGTCGTCCCCCACGAGCAGTACTTC. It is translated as CARNFSSGVVPHEQYF.

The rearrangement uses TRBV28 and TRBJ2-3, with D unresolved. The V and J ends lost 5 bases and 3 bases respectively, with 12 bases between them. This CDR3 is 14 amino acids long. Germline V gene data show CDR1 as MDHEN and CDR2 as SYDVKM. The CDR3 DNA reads TGTGCCAGCAGTACCAGTAAATCGACAGATACGCAGTATTTT. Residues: CASSTSKSTDTQYF.

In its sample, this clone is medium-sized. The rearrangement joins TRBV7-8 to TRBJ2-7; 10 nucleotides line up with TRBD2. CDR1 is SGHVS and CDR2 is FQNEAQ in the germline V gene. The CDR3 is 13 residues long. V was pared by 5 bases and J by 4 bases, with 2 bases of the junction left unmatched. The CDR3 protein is CASSPTSGYEQYF. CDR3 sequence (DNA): TGTGCCAGCAGCCCGACTAGCGGGTACGAGCAGTACTTC.

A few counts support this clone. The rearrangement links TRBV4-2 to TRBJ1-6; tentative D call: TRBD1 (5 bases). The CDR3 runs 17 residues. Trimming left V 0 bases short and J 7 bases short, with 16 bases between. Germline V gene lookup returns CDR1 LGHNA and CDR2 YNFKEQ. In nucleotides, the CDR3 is TGTGCCAGCAGCCAAGAAGGTCCCAGGGCCGGGAATTCACCCCTCCACTTT. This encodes CASSQEGPRAGNSPLHF.

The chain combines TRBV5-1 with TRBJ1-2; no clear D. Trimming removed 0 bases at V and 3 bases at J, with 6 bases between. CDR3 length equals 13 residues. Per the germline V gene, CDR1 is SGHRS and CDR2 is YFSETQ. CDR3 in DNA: TGCGCCAGCAGCTTGGGCGGATACTATGGCTACACCTTC. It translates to CASSLGGYYGYTF.

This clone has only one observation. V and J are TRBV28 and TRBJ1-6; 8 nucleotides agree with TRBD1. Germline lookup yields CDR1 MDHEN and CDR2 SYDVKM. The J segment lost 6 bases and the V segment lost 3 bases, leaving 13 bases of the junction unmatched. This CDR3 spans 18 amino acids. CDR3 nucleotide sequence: TGTGCCAGCAGTTTCGCTCGCCAGGGGGCATCTATTAATTCACCCCTCCACTTT. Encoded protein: CASSFARQGASINSPLHF.

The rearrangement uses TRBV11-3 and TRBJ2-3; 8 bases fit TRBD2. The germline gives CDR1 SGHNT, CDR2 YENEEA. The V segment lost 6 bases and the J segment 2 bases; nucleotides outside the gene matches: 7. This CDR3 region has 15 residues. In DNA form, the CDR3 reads TGTGCCAGCAGTCCGGGAGGGCGGGACACAGATACGCAGTATTTT. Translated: CASSPGGRDTDTQYF.

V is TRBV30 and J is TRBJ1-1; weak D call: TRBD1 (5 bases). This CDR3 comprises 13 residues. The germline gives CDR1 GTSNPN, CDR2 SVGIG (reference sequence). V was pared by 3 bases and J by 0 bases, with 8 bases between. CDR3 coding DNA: TGTGCCTGGAGGGTAGGGGTGAACACTGAAGCTTTCTTT. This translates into CAWRVGVNTEAFF. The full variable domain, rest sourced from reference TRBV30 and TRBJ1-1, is SQTIHQWPATLVQPVGSPLSLECTVEGTSNPNLYWYRQAAGRGLQLLFYSVGIGQISSEVPQNLSASRPQDRQFILSSKKLLLSDSGFYLCAWRVGVNTEAFFGQGTRLTVV.

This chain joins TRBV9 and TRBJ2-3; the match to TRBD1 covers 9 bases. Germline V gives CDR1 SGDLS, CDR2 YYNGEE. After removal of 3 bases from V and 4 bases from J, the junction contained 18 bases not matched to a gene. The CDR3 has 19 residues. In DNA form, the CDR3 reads TGTGCCAGCAGCGCCCGACAGGGGGTCAGCGAGTGGGTCCCAGATACGCAGTATTTT. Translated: CASSARQGVSEWVPDTQYF. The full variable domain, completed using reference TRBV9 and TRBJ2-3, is DSGVTQTPKHLITATGQRVTLRCSPRSGDLSVYWYQQSLDQGLQFLIQYYNGEERAKGNILERFSAQQFPDLHSELNLSSLELGDSALYFCASSARQGVSEWVPDTQYFGPGTRLTVL.

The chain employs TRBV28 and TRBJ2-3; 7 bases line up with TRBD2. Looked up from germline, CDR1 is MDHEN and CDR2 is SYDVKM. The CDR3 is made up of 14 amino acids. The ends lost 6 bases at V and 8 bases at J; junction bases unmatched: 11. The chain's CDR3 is CASREGRATGTQYF. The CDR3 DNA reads TGTGCCAGCAGGGAGGGGAGGGCCACGGGTACGCAGTATTTT.